This record looks at one T cell receptor (beta chain) sequence and its context. What it recognizes is unknown. At one end, the junction sequence differs from germline, possibly due to a read error. This CDR3 contains 18 residues. The germline gives CDR1 LGHNA, CDR2 YNFKEQ. It was from about 19-30 mg of unsorted bulk tissue that RNA and DNA were co-extracted. The record originates from a study of tumor-infiltrating lymphocytes in primary liver carcinoma. With a constant-region primer, TCR beta cDNA was made from 400 to 550 ng of total RNA. Three nested multiplex PCR rounds, a slightly modified ARM-PCR, produced the libraries for TCR beta. In the first two PCR rounds, TRBV1-TRBV30 forward primers were paired with a C-beta reverse primer, and each round lasted approximately 9 cycles. TCRdb itself ran the multiplex PCR reads through MiXCR, one entry per CDR3 protein. The sample yields around 32,000 distinct CDR3 sequences, 76% seen once.

Study-wide results and limits: A fraction of only about 7-24% of top clones appeared in all five tumor regions.

The receptor was isolated from a man aged 35 to 55 with primary liver carcinoma and hepatitis B virus infection. This sequence joins TRBV4-2 and TRBJ2-7, with 16 bases aligning to TRBD2. Input material: liver tumor tissue from sampling region 5. Described subset: tumor region T5, tumor centre. The CDR3 bases are TGTGCCAGCGGTGGAAAACCGGGACTAGCGGGAGGGGCACACGATCAGTACTTC. It is translated as CASGGKPGLAGGAHDQYF.